The 28 T cell receptor beta chains below were found in one sample sequenced in a study of blood T cell repertoires in COVID-19. Sequenced by immunoSEQ multiplex PCR; TCRdb stores in-frame clones only, minus some. The sample contains fewer than 200,000 clones, around four fifths of which appear only once. Sequencing was carried out using PBMCs or T cells enriched from blood (not recorded which). These receptors were obtained from a woman aged 45-60 years in a cohort exposed to, infected with or recovered from COVID-19 (not recorded which).

This chain links TRBV19 with TRBJ1-6; maybe TRBD1 (5 bases). The germline V gene has CDR1 LNHDA and CDR2 SQIVND (reference sequence). Trimming removed 7 bases from V and 8 bases from J, with 15 bases in between. The CDR3 has 14 amino acids. The CDR3 spells CASTIGTIDSPLHF. In nucleotides, the CDR3 is TGTGCCAGTACCATCGGGACTATCGATTCACCCCTCCACTTT.

The chain carries TRBV12-5 and TRBJ1-1; TRBD1 is a possible D gene (5 bases). CDR1 is LGHNT and CDR2 is FRNRAP in the germline V gene. The V end was cut by 9 bases, the J end by 1 base, with 15 bases between. The CDR3 is 14 residues long. The DNA of the CDR3 is TGTGCTAGGGGGCAGGGAGGCAGGAACACTGAAGCTTTCTTT. Translation gives CARGQGGRNTEAFF.

The chain combines TRBV28 with TRBJ1-4; 12 nucleotides agree with TRBD1. From germline, CDR1 is MDHEN and CDR2 SYDVKM. J lost 5 bases, V lost 3 bases, and 7 bases had no gene match. The CDR3 has 17 amino acids. DNA for the CDR3: TGTGCCAGCAGTTTTGGGACAGGGGGCAGTGGGAATGAAAAACTGTTTTTT. Its translation is CASSFGTGGSGNEKLFF.

This rearrangement joins TRBV11-3 to TRBJ2-1; D uncertain. This CDR3 is 15 amino acids long. Germline V gene lookup returns CDR1 SGHNT and CDR2 YENEEA. V shed 5 bases and J shed 3 bases, with 14 bases lying between them. The CDR3 bases are TGTGCCAGCAGCCTGACATCACTGGACTACAATGAGCAGTTCTTC. This gives the protein CASSLTSLDYNEQFF. Together with reference TRBV11-3 and TRBJ2-1, the CDR3 gives the full variable domain: EAGVVQSPRYKIIEKKQPVAFWCNPISGHNTLYWYLQNLGQGPELLIRYENEEAVDDSQLPKDRFSAERLKGVDSTLKIQPAELGDSAVYLCASSLTSLDYNEQFFGPGTRLTVL.

Only a few counts were recorded for this clone. V and J are TRBV6-6 and TRBJ2-1; D gene unclear. V was pared by 2 bases and J by 0 bases, with 5 bases between. CDR1 and CDR2 from the germline V gene are MNHNY and SVGAGI (reference sequence). CDR3 length: 14 amino acids. CDR3 DNA sequence: TGTGCCAGCAGTTACCTGAGCTCCTACAATGAGCAGTTCTTC. This translates into CASSYLSSYNEQFF.

This rearrangement joins TRBV5-6 to TRBJ2-3; D is unresolved. This CDR3 spans 15 amino acids. Germline V gives CDR1 SGHDT, CDR2 YYEEEE. V lost 0 bases and J 0 bases, leaving 8 bases between the germline ends. CDR3 DNA sequence: TGTGCCAGCAGCTTGGAGACAACTAGCACAGATACGCAGTATTTT. It codes for CASSLETTSTDTQYF.

The chain carries TRBV6-4 and TRBJ1-2, with D maybe TRBD1 (5 bases). Germline-derived CDR1 and CDR2 are MRHNA and SNTAGT. CDR3 length: 15 amino acids. V lost 5 bases and J 6 bases, leaving 19 bases between the germline ends. The CDR3 nucleotides read TGTGCCAGCAGTCCAACCGGGGGACTACCCCATGGCTACACCTTC. Translation gives CASSPTGGLPHGYTF.

CDR3 sequence: CASSLTRLAGGDTQYF. DNA for the CDR3: TGTGCCAGCAGCTTAACCCGGCTAGCGGGAGGGGATACGCAGTATTTT. The chain carries TRBV7-9 and TRBJ2-3; 12 bases agree with TRBD2. The CDR3 loop spans 16 amino acids. V was pared by 2 bases and J by 6 bases, with 6 bases of the junction left unmatched. Germline CDR1 and CDR2: SEHNR and FQNEAQ (reference sequence).

The chain employs TRBV28 and TRBJ1-6, with D maybe TRBD1 (5 bases). The V end lost 1 base, the J end lost 5 bases, and 15 bases lay between the germline ends. Germline V CDR1 and CDR2: MDHEN, SYDVKM. The CDR3 loop spans 17 amino acids. The CDR3: CASSLLLRQTNNSPLHF. CDR3 coding DNA: TGTGCCAGCAGTTTATTGCTACGACAGACGAATAATTCACCCCTCCACTTT.

The gene calls are TRBV28 and TRBJ2-3; no firm D call. With 10 bases removed from V and 0 bases from J, the gap between germline ends came to 14 bases. Per the germline V gene, CDR1 is MDHEN and CDR2 is SYDVKM. CDR3 size: 14 residues. CDR3 loop: CATKFPLSTDTQYF. The CDR3 region has the DNA TGTGCCACCAAGTTTCCGCTAAGCACAGATACGCAGTATTTT.

V gene TRBV11-2 combines with J gene TRBJ1-4; no clear D gene. V dropped 2 bases and J dropped 8 bases, with 6 bases sitting between them. This CDR3 is 12 amino acids long. The germline CDR1 and CDR2 sequences are SGHAT and FQNNGV. The CDR3 nucleotides read TGTGCCAGCAGCTTATTGAGAGAAAAACTGTTTTTT. Its protein is CASSLLREKLFF.

The V gene is TRBV28, the J gene TRBJ2-7; 7 nucleotides agree with TRBD2. CDR3 length: 15 amino acids. Germline loops: CDR1 MDHEN, CDR2 SYDVKM. Unmatched junction bases numbered 13, after V lost 9 bases and J lost 2 bases. DNA of the CDR3: TGTGCCAGTACCTCCCTGGGACTACCTCCCTACGAGCAGTACTTC. It encodes CASTSLGLPPYEQYF.

Many counts were recorded for this clone. The chain is built from TRBV7-9 and TRBJ1-3; 7 bases agree with TRBD1. The CDR3 is 16 amino acids. V trimming: 5 bases; J trimming: 6 bases; junction bases outside the gene matches: 13. Looked up from germline, CDR1 is SEHNR and CDR2 is FQNEAQ (reference sequence). CDR3: CASSRQTGMLVNTIYF. Written as DNA, the CDR3 is TGTGCCAGCAGCCGACAGACAGGGATGTTAGTAAACACCATATATTTT. Drawing the rest from reference TRBV7-9 and TRBJ1-3, the complete variable domain is DTGVSQNPRHKITKRGQNVTFRCDPISEHNRLYWYRQTLGQGPEFLTYFQNEAQLEKSRLLSDRFSAERPKGSFSTLEIQRTEQGDSAMYLCASSRQTGMLVNTIYFGEGSWLTVV.

The chain recombines TRBV9 with TRBJ1-6, with D tentatively TRBD1 (6 bases). V lost 3 bases to trimming and J lost 10 bases, with 14 bases between them. The CDR3 runs 14 residues. Germline CDR1 and CDR2: SGDLS and YYNGEE. DNA of the CDR3: TGTGCCAGCAGCGGATCGGTTGGGGGCTCACCCCTCCACTTT. Amino acids: CASSGSVGGSPLHF.

This clone was picked up a small number of times. The V call is TRBV20-1, the J call TRBJ2-6; D is unclear. CDR1 and CDR2 from the germline V gene are DFQATT and SNEGSKA (reference sequence). Trimming removed 3 bases at V and 0 bases at J, with 6 bases between. The length of the CDR3 is 14 residues. The DNA for the CDR3 is TGCAGTGCTAGTGGGCTCTCTGGGGCCAACGTCCTGACTTTC. Translated: CSASGLSGANVLTF.

In this sample, this clone turned up a few times. The V call is TRBV5-8, the J call TRBJ2-7; 11 nucleotides align to TRBD1. The CDR3 covers 15 residues. Trimming removed 1 base from V and 3 bases from J; junction bases left unmatched: 3. CDR1 is SGHTS and CDR2 is YDEGEE in the germline V gene. The CDR3 sequence: CASSLKGTGGYEQYF. The CDR3 DNA sequence: TGTGCCAGCAGCTTGAAAGGGACAGGGGGCTACGAGCAGTACTTC.

The rearrangement joins TRBV9 to TRBJ2-1, with 12 bases fitting TRBD2. V gave up 5 bases and J gave up 7 bases; unmatched junction bases: 1. Germline values: CDR1 SGDLS, CDR2 YYNGEE. CDR3 length equals 13 residues. In DNA, the CDR3 is TGTGCCAGCAGTGGACTAGCGGGGAATGAGCAGTTCTTC. Protein product: CASSGLAGNEQFF.

The chain couples TRBV28 to TRBJ1-5; perhaps TRBD1 as D (6 bases). Trimming shortened V by 3 bases and J by 5 bases, and 14 bases separated the two germline ends. Germline V CDR1 and CDR2: MDHEN, SYDVKM. CDR3 size: 15 residues. DNA for the CDR3: TGTGCCAGCAGTTTCGGAGGGGGGGGATATCAGCCCCAGCATTTT. This gives the protein CASSFGGGGYQPQHF.

This clone was found a few times. The V call is TRBV28, the J call TRBJ2-2, with D possibly being TRBD2 (5 bases). This CDR3 has 13 residues. The V gene's germline CDR1 is MDHEN and CDR2 SYDVKM. Trimming pared 5 bases from V and 5 bases from J, leaving 9 bases between. CDR3 protein: CASSTSNTGELFF. CDR3 nucleotide sequence: TGTGCCAGCAGTACTAGTAATACCGGGGAGCTGTTTTTT.

This sequence joins TRBV2 and TRBJ1-3; TRBD1 aligns across 7 bases. Germline CDR1 reads SNHLY; CDR2 reads FYNNEI. Losses at the gene ends were 6 bases for V and 4 bases for J; bases not matched to a gene: 30. This CDR3 contains 22 residues. CDR3 DNA sequence: TGTGCCAGCAGCGGGACAGCACACATAGGGCCCTCCCGGCTAAGCAAGGGAAACACCATATATTTT. Translation: CASSGTAHIGPSRLSKGNTIYF.

V is TRBV5-4 and J is TRBJ1-2; 7 bases align to TRBD1. Losses at the gene ends were 3 bases for V and 2 bases for J; bases not matched to a gene: 10. The CDR3 sequence is 16 residues long. Germline CDR1 is SGHNT and CDR2 is YYREEE (reference sequence). The CDR3 bases are TGTGCCAGCAGCTCAGGGGGAGTGTTAGGGAACTATGGCTACACCTTC. It is translated as CASSSGGVLGNYGYTF.

The chain has TRBV3-1 (or the pseudogene TRBV3-2) and TRBJ2-7; no firm D call. This CDR3 spans 13 amino acids. Germline assignment: CDR1 LGHDT and CDR2 YNNKEL (reference sequence). The V and J ends lost 3 bases and 5 bases respectively, with 11 bases between them. The CDR3, as DNA: TGTGCCAGCAGCCACCCCCAGTCAGACGAGCAGTACTTC. It encodes CASSHPQSDEQYF.

The chain couples TRBV9 to TRBJ2-5; 7 bases match TRBD1. V dropped 4 bases and J dropped 3; count of bases not matched to a gene: 3. This CDR3 region has 13 residues. Germline CDR1 and CDR2: SGDLS and YYNGEE. The CDR3 DNA sequence: TGTGCCAGCAGCTCGACAGGGAAAGAGACCCAGTACTTC. Encoded protein: CASSSTGKETQYF.

The chain uses TRBV7-2 and TRBJ1-4, with D possibly matching TRBD1 (6 bases). CDR1 is SGHTA and CDR2 is FQGNSA in the germline V gene. V lost 4 bases and J 4 bases, leaving 10 bases between the germline ends. This CDR3 is 14 amino acids long. The CDR3 sequence: CASSSTGFNEKLFF. CDR3 coding DNA: TGTGCCAGCAGCTCGACAGGTTTTAATGAAAAACTGTTTTTT. Based on the CDR3 plus reference TRBV7-2 and TRBJ1-4, the full variable domain is GAGVSQSPSNKVTEKGKDVELRCDPISGHTALYWYRQSLGQGLEFLIYFQGNSAPDKSGLPSDRFSAERTGGSVSTLTIQRTQQEDSAVYLCASSSTGFNEKLFFGSGTQLSVL.

This clone was counted a single time. V and J are TRBV4-2 and TRBJ2-7, with 9 bases identical to TRBD2. J gave up 0 bases and V 4 bases, and 4 bases lay outside the gene matches. Germline lookup yields CDR1 LGHNA and CDR2 YNFKEQ. The CDR3 has 15 amino acids. The CDR3 coding sequence is TGTGCCAGCAGCCGAGAGCGGGAGGCCTCCTACGAGCAGTACTTC. Translated, it gives CASSREREASYEQYF.

The CDR3 nucleotides read TGTGCCAGCAGCTTAACAGGGACAGGGCGTTCGAACACCGGGGAGCTGTTTTTT. Its translation is CASSLTGTGRSNTGELFF. This sequence joins TRBV7-3 and TRBJ2-2; 9 bases are shared with TRBD1. The junction had 5 bases not matched to a gene; V was cut back by 0 bases and J by 0 bases. The CDR3 runs to 18 residues. Germline loops: CDR1 SGHTA, CDR2 FQGTGA.

This clone was seen a single time. The chain couples TRBV6-5 to TRBJ1-1, with D perhaps TRBD1 (5 bases). The CDR3 is 14 residues long. Germline lookup yields CDR1 MNHEY and CDR2 SVGAGI. Deletions cut 7 bases from V and 0 bases from J, with 12 bases between. In DNA, the CDR3 is TGTGCCAGCACAGGCCGGGGGATGAACACTGAAGCTTTCTTT. Protein: CASTGRGMNTEAFF.

The CDR3 DNA reads TGCGCCAGCAGCTGGGGACAGGGCCAAGAGACCCAGTACTTC. Its protein product is CASSWGQGQETQYF. This chain joins TRBV5-1 and TRBJ2-5; 9 bases align to TRBD1. CDR1 and CDR2 from the germline V gene are SGHRS and YFSETQ. V lost 3 bases to trimming and J lost 1 base; unmatched junction nucleotides: 1. CDR3 length: 14 residues.